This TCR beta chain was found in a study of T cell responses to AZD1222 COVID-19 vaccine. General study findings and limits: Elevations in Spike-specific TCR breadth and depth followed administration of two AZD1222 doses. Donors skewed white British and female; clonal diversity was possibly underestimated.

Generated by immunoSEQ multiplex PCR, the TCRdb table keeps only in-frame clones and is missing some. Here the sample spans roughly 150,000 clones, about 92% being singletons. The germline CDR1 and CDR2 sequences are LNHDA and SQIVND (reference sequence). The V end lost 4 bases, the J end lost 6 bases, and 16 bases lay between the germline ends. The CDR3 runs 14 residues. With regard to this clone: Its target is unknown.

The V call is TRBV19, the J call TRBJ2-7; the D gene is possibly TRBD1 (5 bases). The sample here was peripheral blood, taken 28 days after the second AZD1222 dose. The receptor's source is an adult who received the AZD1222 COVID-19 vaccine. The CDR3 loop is CASSKGWTDGEQYF. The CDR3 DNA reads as TGTGCCAGTAGTAAGGGGTGGACCGACGGCGAGCAGTACTTC.